This T cell receptor (beta chain) was recorded in a study of vaccination and CD4 T cells after COVID-19. Treatment meaning: roughly 11-day PBMC culture with coronavirus spike peptide pools or control peptides (ViraFEST assay). Concerning this clonotype: The antigen remains unidentified.

Germline CDR1 and CDR2: SGHTA and FQGNSA. The length of the CDR3 is 13 residues. Trimming stripped 5 bases from V and 2 bases from J, with 9 bases between. The Oncomine TCR Beta short-read assay was applied to DNA of cultured CD4+ T cells. Via MiXCR, TCRdb re-called the PCR reads, giving one row per CDR3 protein. The table lists some 22,000 distinct CDR3 sequences, around 68% of them singletons. The clonotype was recovered from a human donor who received a COVID-19 vaccine. The sequenced sample was CD4+ T cells from blood, cultured in vitro, obtained before SARS-CoV-2 vaccination. The rearrangement uses TRBV7-2 and TRBJ1-2; D gene unclear. This CDR3 reads CASSPYRNYGYTF. Written as DNA, the CDR3 is TGTGCCAGCAGCCCCTATCGGAACTATGGCTACACCTTC.